The 30 T cell receptor beta chains below come from one sample, sequenced in a study of shared T cell receptors in the human thymus. The table came from immunoSEQ multiplex PCR; TCRdb's copy has only in-frame clones and leaves some out. Counted here are 540,000 or so clones, approximately 78% occurring once; the ten biggest clones make up around 0.012%. The data were also submitted as part of a second study, on human thymus T cells.

Sequenced material: thymocytes. These TCRs come from a boy under two years old with a congenital heart defect.

The rearrangement joins TRBV28 to TRBJ2-7; D is perhaps TRBD2 (6 bases). CDR1 MDHEN and CDR2 SYDVKM come from the germline V gene. The CDR3 contains 13 residues. Between the trimmed V and J ends, which lost 1 base and 2 bases, there was a span of 6 bases. CDR3 in DNA: TGTGCCAGCAGTTTATCGGGGGCCTACGAGCAGTACTTC. Its protein product is CASSLSGAYEQYF.

This chain connects TRBV6-1 to TRBJ1-2; 7 bases match TRBD1. Unmatched junction bases numbered 18, after V lost 2 bases and J lost 3 bases. Germline-derived CDR1 and CDR2 are MNHNS and SASEGT. The CDR3 totals 19 residues. For the CDR3, the DNA is TGTGCCAGCAGTGAACCCCCCATCATAAACAGGGGTGCGGACTATGGCTACACCTTC. Amino acid sequence: CASSEPPIINRGADYGYTF.

The V gene is TRBV5-6, the J gene TRBJ2-2, with 10 bases lining up with TRBD2. The CDR3 is 16 amino acids. Germline values: CDR1 SGHDT, CDR2 YYEEEE. J was trimmed by 0 bases and V by 5 bases; bases with no gene match: 4. The CDR3 region has the DNA TGTGCCAGCAGGCCTGGACTAGCGGCGAACACCGGGGAGCTGTTTTTT. Its protein product is CASRPGLAANTGELFF.

The chain couples TRBV27 to TRBJ2-7; unclear D gene. Looked up from germline, CDR1 is MNHEY and CDR2 is SMNVEV (reference sequence). Trimming removed 11 bases at V and 2 bases at J, with 10 bases between. The CDR3 consists of 11 residues. The CDR3 coding sequence is TGTGCCCCCAACCGAGCCTACGAGCAGTACTTC. Translation gives CAPNRAYEQYF.

The J gene is TRBJ2-7, the V gene TRBV6-5; D perhaps matches TRBD1 (5 bases). Trimming removed 3 bases at V and 2 bases at J, with 14 bases between. The CDR3 length is 15 residues. Per the germline V gene, CDR1 is MNHEY and CDR2 is SVGAGI. CDR3 in amino acids: CASSYLPHRPYEQYF. DNA for the CDR3: TGTGCCAGCAGTTATCTCCCCCACAGGCCCTACGAGCAGTACTTC.

V usage is TRBV18 and J usage is TRBJ2-7, with 9 nucleotides matching TRBD1. V lost 3 bases and J lost 3; bases outside the gene matches: 3. The CDR3 is 14 residues long. In germline, CDR1 is KGHSH, CDR2 LQKENI. CDR3 coding DNA: TGTGCCAGCTCACCGGACAGGGGTGACTACGAGCAGTACTTC. Protein product: CASSPDRGDYEQYF.

CDR3 bases: TGTGCCAGCAGCATTAGCGGGAGCCACGAGCAGTACTTC. Residues: CASSISGSHEQYF. The V and J genes are TRBV7-3 and TRBJ2-7; 9 bases match TRBD2. The CDR3 loop spans 13 amino acids. J was trimmed by 5 bases and V by 5 bases; bases with no gene match: 4. CDR1 and CDR2 from the germline V gene are SGHTA and FQGTGA.

The chain uses TRBV10-2 and TRBJ2-7, with no clear D. With 2 bases removed from V and 7 bases from J, the gap between germline ends came to 12 bases. The CDR3 runs to 13 residues. Per the germline V gene, CDR1 is WSHSY and CDR2 is SAAADI. The CDR3 sequence: CASSEPHCWEQYF. The CDR3 nucleotides read TGCGCCAGCAGTGAGCCCCACTGTTGGGAGCAGTACTTC.

The chain couples TRBV18 to TRBJ2-7, with 9 bases fitting TRBD1. V lost 2 bases, J lost 0 bases, and 8 bases stayed unmatched. Per the germline V gene, CDR1 is KGHSH and CDR2 is LQKENI. The CDR3 runs 17 residues. CDR3 sequence (DNA): TGTGCCAGCTCACCAACCCCAAGGACAGGGGACTCCTACGAGCAGTACTTC. As protein: CASSPTPRTGDSYEQYF.

This clone has just a few counts. V gene TRBV15 combines with J gene TRBJ2-7, with TRBD2 matching 11 bases. V was clipped by 1 base and J by 1 base; unmatched bases: 3. The germline CDR1 and CDR2 sequences are LNHNV and YYDKDF (reference sequence). CDR3 length: 16 residues. CDR3: CATSRAGTSGSYEQYF. CDR3 sequence (DNA): TGTGCCACCAGCAGAGCCGGGACTAGCGGATCCTACGAGCAGTACTTC.

This clone was counted only a few times. This chain uses TRBV27 with TRBJ2-7; TRBD2 matches 7 bases. Germline CDR1 is MNHEY and CDR2 is SMNVEV (reference sequence). The J segment lost 2 bases and the V segment lost 5 bases, leaving 9 bases of the junction unmatched. This CDR3 comprises 15 residues. The CDR3 protein is CASSATSSGAYEQYF. The CDR3 DNA follows: TGTGCCAGCAGTGCCACATCTAGCGGTGCCTACGAGCAGTACTTC.

The chain recombines TRBV10-2 with TRBJ2-5, with a weak D call TRBD1 (5 bases). Germline lookup yields CDR1 WSHSY and CDR2 SAAADI. CDR3 size: 14 residues. The V and J ends lost 10 bases and 4 bases respectively, with 19 bases between them. The CDR3 DNA follows: TGCGCCACCTACAGGCAGGGTTTAGCAGAGACCCAGTACTTC. Its protein product is CATYRQGLAETQYF.

A word on this clone: Different DNA sequences within this sample yield the same CDR3. The chain couples TRBV5-1 to TRBJ1-1, with D hard to call. The CDR3 consists of 14 residues. V shed 0 bases and J shed 1 base, with 7 bases lying between them. Germline V gene data show CDR1 as SGHRS and CDR2 as YFSETQ. This CDR3 reads CASSLGGRNTEAFF. The CDR3 DNA reads TGCGCCAGCAGCTTGGGTGGGAGGAACACTGAAGCTTTCTTT.

The rearrangement uses TRBV20-1 and TRBJ2-7; D is ambiguous. The V gene's germline CDR1 is DFQATT and CDR2 SNEGSKA (reference sequence). V was trimmed by 3 bases and J by 9 bases, leaving 12 bases between them. This CDR3 is 11 amino acids long. CDR3 amino acids: CSASRSGWQYF. As DNA, the CDR3 is TGCAGTGCTAGTCGTTCAGGATGGCAGTACTTC.

J is TRBJ2-5 and V is TRBV28, with no clear D. The germline V gene encodes CDR1 MDHEN and CDR2 SYDVKM. V was pared by 5 bases and J by 0 bases, with 19 bases between. The CDR3 is 17 residues long. CDR3 region: CASSAFLYTVYQETQYF. The CDR3 nucleotides are TGTGCCAGCAGTGCCTTCCTCTATACAGTGTACCAAGAGACCCAGTACTTC.

The rearrangement joins TRBV11-2 to TRBJ2-7, with 14 bases identical to TRBD2. Germline V gene sequence: CDR1 SGHAT, CDR2 FQNNGV. The V gene end was trimmed by 0 bases and the J gene end by 3 bases; junction bases not matched to a gene: 4. The CDR3 spans 17 residues. As DNA, the CDR3 is TGTGCCAGCAGCTTAGATCTGACTAGCGGGGGGGTCTACGAGCAGTACTTC. It codes for CASSLDLTSGGVYEQYF.

The chain couples TRBV5-6 to TRBJ1-5; tentatively, D is TRBD1 (6 bases). Germline values: CDR1 SGHDT, CDR2 YYEEEE. CDR3 length equals 15 residues. Trimming left V 3 bases short and J 7 bases short, with 17 bases between. CDR3: CASSSRGSIGQPQHF. The CDR3 DNA reads TGTGCCAGCAGCTCCAGGGGCAGTATAGGACAGCCCCAGCATTTT.

This clone was seen once. The chain recombines TRBV6-1 with TRBJ2-5, with TRBD2 matching 10 bases. Germline trimming cut 3 bases from V and 7 bases from J; bases unmatched to any gene: 23. This CDR3 has 20 amino acids. Germline CDR1 MNHNS, CDR2 SASEGT. The DNA of the CDR3 is TGTGCCAGCAGTGAGGACAGACTAATATCCAGCGGGAGGGCCGTGGCGACCCAGTACTTC. Its protein is CASSEDRLISSGRAVATQYF.

This clone was recorded a few times. V is TRBV7-9 and J is TRBJ2-1; TRBD2 aligns across 8 bases. The CDR3 is 15 residues long. Germline CDR1 reads SEHNR; CDR2 reads FQNEAQ (reference sequence). The junction had 8 bases not matched to a gene; V was cut back by 6 bases and J by 4 bases. The CDR3 sequence: CASSQSGSRYNEQFF. In DNA form, the CDR3 reads TGTGCCAGCAGTCAGAGCGGGAGCAGGTACAATGAGCAGTTCTTC.

The chain carries TRBV6-1 and TRBJ1-1; 8 nucleotides match TRBD1. The V gene's germline CDR1 is MNHNS and CDR2 SASEGT. This CDR3 has 15 residues. Germline trimming cut 5 bases from V and 3 bases from J; bases unmatched to any gene: 8. DNA of the CDR3: TGTGCCAGCAGTCATCACAGGGGGGATGACACTGAAGCTTTCTTT. Translated: CASSHHRGDDTEAFF.

The table lists this clone with a few counts. The chain has TRBV6-1 and TRBJ2-7; no clear D. CDR3 length: 12 amino acids. Trimming shortened V by 5 bases and J by 0 bases, and 5 bases separated the two germline ends. CDR1 MNHNS and CDR2 SASEGT come from the germline V gene. The CDR3 here is CASSHGSYEQYF. CDR3 DNA sequence: TGTGCCAGCAGTCACGGCTCCTACGAGCAGTACTTC.

The table lists this clone with a few counts. The V and J genes are TRBV4-2 and TRBJ2-7; weak D call: TRBD1 (5 bases). Germline V gene sequence: CDR1 LGHNA, CDR2 YNFKEQ. There are 16 residues in the CDR3. V was clipped by 3 bases and J by 1 base, with 16 bases between them. The CDR3 region has the DNA TGTGCCAGCAGCCACCAACCAGGGAAAGGGTCCTACGAGCAGTACTTC. Translated, it gives CASSHQPGKGSYEQYF.

CDR3: CASSKGQGAHLDTEAFF. In nucleotides, the CDR3 is TGTGCCAGCAGTAAGGGACAGGGGGCCCATCTCGACACTGAAGCTTTCTTT. The chain couples TRBV27 to TRBJ1-1, with TRBD1 matching over 12 bases. The CDR3 extends over 17 amino acids. The germline V gene encodes CDR1 MNHEY and CDR2 SMNVEV (reference sequence). V gave up 5 bases and J gave up 3 bases; unmatched junction bases: 10.

The chain joins TRBV28 to TRBJ2-5; D might be TRBD2 (6 bases). The CDR3 extends over 13 amino acids. Germline V gene lookup returns CDR1 MDHEN and CDR2 SYDVKM. V lost 2 bases and J 5 bases, leaving 9 bases between the germline ends. The CDR3 protein is CASSLLGRETQYF. The CDR3 nucleotides read TGTGCCAGCAGTTTACTGGGGAGGGAGACCCAGTACTTC.

The chain has TRBV2 and TRBJ1-3; D remains unclear. The CDR3 covers 15 residues. Germline V gene sequence: CDR1 SNHLY, CDR2 FYNNEI. Trimming pared 4 bases from V and 5 bases from J, leaving 15 bases between. In nucleotides, the CDR3 is TGTGCCAGCAGTGGTCGGTGGATTACTAGAAACACCATATATTTT. Translated: CASSGRWITRNTIYF.

The CDR3 is CASSLTSGRAYEQYF. CDR3 in DNA: TGTGCCAGCAGCTTAACTAGCGGGAGGGCCTACGAGCAGTACTTC. This chain links TRBV5-5 with TRBJ2-7; 13 nucleotides line up with TRBD2. This CDR3 contains 15 residues. J lost 2 bases, V lost 2 bases, and 1 base had no gene match. The germline V gene has CDR1 SGHKS and CDR2 YYEKEE (reference sequence).

The gene calls are TRBV5-6 and TRBJ2-1; D possibly corresponds to TRBD2 (6 bases). V lost 4 bases to trimming and J lost 8 bases, with 28 bases between them. Germline V CDR1 and CDR2: SGHDT, YYEEEE. CDR3 size: 18 residues. CDR3 bases: TGTGCCAGCAGCCCAAGAACTGAATGGAGGGGTCTGGTGGATGAGCAGTTCTTC. It is translated as CASSPRTEWRGLVDEQFF.

In DNA form, the CDR3 reads TGCAGTGCGGCAATCACAGATACGCAGTATTTT. Amino acids: CSAAITDTQYF. The rearrangement links TRBV20-1 to TRBJ2-3; D gene uncertain. CDR3 length: 11 residues. Germline V gene sequence: CDR1 DFQATT, CDR2 SNEGSKA (reference sequence). V lost 6 bases to trimming and J lost 2 bases, with 6 bases between them.

The rearrangement links TRBV9 to TRBJ2-2; 8 positions match TRBD2. This CDR3 spans 17 amino acids. Trimming cost V 6 bases and J 3 bases; bases outside gene matches: 13. Germline CDR1 SGDLS, CDR2 YYNGEE. CDR3 sequence (DNA): TGTGCCAGCACCCAGAGTAAGGTAGCGGGATACACCGGGGAGCTGTTTTTT. Amino acids: CASTQSKVAGYTGELFF.

This clone showed up just once. This chain connects TRBV28 to TRBJ2-7; 9 bases map to TRBD2. The CDR3 covers 14 residues. The ends lost 6 bases at V and 7 bases at J; junction bases unmatched: 10. Per germline, CDR1 MDHEN and CDR2 SYDVKM. The CDR3 reads CASSSGSGRVEQYF. The CDR3, as DNA: TGTGCCAGCAGCTCTGGTAGCGGGAGAGTTGAGCAGTACTTC.